One sample yielded the 9 T cell receptor beta chains listed below, sequenced in a study of blood T cell repertoires in COVID-19. Assay: immunoSEQ multiplex PCR; the TCRdb copy retains only in-frame clones and omits some. The repertoire has about 140,000 clones, around 87% of them found once; the top ten carry approximately 11%. Sequencing was carried out using PBMCs or T cells enriched from blood (not recorded which). The receptors were sampled from a man in his sixties who had recovered from COVID-19.

In DNA form, the CDR3 reads TGCGCCAGCCAAACCGGGACAGGGGGCTCAGAGCCGCAGTATTTT. Translated: CASQTGTGGSEPQYF. This chain connects TRBV4-1 to TRBJ2-3; 12 bases match TRBD1. This CDR3 is built from 15 residues. The germline V gene encodes CDR1 MGHRA and CDR2 YSYEKL. V lost 8 bases to trimming and J lost 10 bases; unmatched junction nucleotides: 13.

The chain recombines TRBV19 with TRBJ2-5; D not certain. Trimming took 5 bases from V and 2 from J, leaving 12 bases between them. The CDR3 spans 14 residues. Germline CDR1 is LNHDA and CDR2 is SQIVND (reference sequence). The CDR3 sequence: CASSQLADQETQYF. The CDR3 DNA reads as TGTGCCAGTAGTCAATTAGCCGATCAAGAGACCCAGTACTTC.

About this clone: Additional DNA sequences in this sample encode the identical CDR3. The chain employs TRBV28 and TRBJ2-5; D might be TRBD2 (6 bases). This CDR3 is built from 13 residues. The germline V gene has CDR1 MDHEN and CDR2 SYDVKM. Trimming cost V 3 bases and J 2 bases, with 7 bases left between them. CDR3 sequence: CASSLGTQETQYF. CDR3 DNA: TGTGCCAGCAGTTTGGGGACTCAAGAGACCCAGTACTTC.

The chain links TRBV28 to TRBJ1-2, with 8 bases fitting TRBD1. J was trimmed by 4 bases and V by 6 bases; bases with no gene match: 4. The CDR3 has 13 residues. Germline assignment: CDR1 MDHEN and CDR2 SYDVKM. Here the CDR3 reads CASRGQGGYGYTF. The CDR3 nucleotides read TGTGCCAGCAGAGGACAGGGCGGCTATGGCTACACCTTC.

V and J are TRBV5-4 and TRBJ2-1; TRBD1 is a possible D gene (6 bases). The CDR3 is 15 residues long. V shed 4 bases and J shed 4 bases, with 15 bases lying between them. Germline V gives CDR1 SGHNT, CDR2 YYREEE (reference sequence). Here the CDR3 DNA reads TGTGCCAGCAGCCCGTTTGGGGGCGATTACAATGAGCAGTTCTTC. Amino acid sequence: CASSPFGGDYNEQFF. Combining the CDR3 with reference TRBV5-4 and TRBJ2-1 gives the whole variable domain ETGVTQSPTHLIKTRGQQVTLRCSSQSGHNTVSWYQQALGQGPQFIFQYYREEENGRGNFPPRFSGLQFPNYSSELNVNALELDDSALYLCASSPFGGDYNEQFFGPGTRLTVL.

V gene TRBV29-1 combines with J gene TRBJ1-4; 9 nucleotides match TRBD1. CDR1 and CDR2 from the germline V gene are SQVTM and ANQGSEA. This CDR3 has 11 amino acids. V lost 0 bases and J lost 16; bases outside the gene matches: 3. CDR3 coding DNA: TGCAGCGTTGAAGAGACAGGGGGACGGTTTTTT. Protein: CSVEETGGRFF.

This chain connects TRBV19 to TRBJ2-2; TRBD1 might be the D (6 bases). V was pared by 7 bases and J by 1 base, with 10 bases between. The CDR3 spans 14 residues. Germline V gives CDR1 LNHDA, CDR2 SQIVND (reference sequence). CDR3 DNA sequence: TGTGCCAGTATACAAGGGGGGAACACCGGGGAGCTGTTTTTT. Its protein product is CASIQGGNTGELFF.

The chain links TRBV11-2 to TRBJ2-7; TRBD2 matches at 13 bases. Trimming at V came to 5 bases and at J to 3 bases, leaving 4 bases not matched to a gene. There are 15 residues in the CDR3. Germline V gene sequence: CDR1 SGHAT, CDR2 FQNNGV. CDR3 bases: TGTGCCAGCAGCGGGGGACTAGCGGGGTTCTACGAGCAGTACTTC. As protein: CASSGGLAGFYEQYF.

The table lists this clone with a few counts. The gene calls are TRBV30 and TRBJ1-4; perhaps TRBD1 as D (6 bases). In germline, CDR1 is GTSNPN, CDR2 SVGIG (reference sequence). V was shortened by 4 bases and J by 7 bases, with 13 bases between the two germline ends. The CDR3 contains 13 residues. The CDR3 sequence: CAWTKQGAEKLFF. The CDR3 bases are TGTGCCTGGACCAAACAGGGTGCTGAAAAACTGTTTTTT.